A single sample is the source of the 8 T cell receptor beta chains below, sequenced in a study of T cell changes during pregnancy in multiple sclerosis. Profiled with immunoSEQ multiplex PCR; TCRdb holds only in-frame clones, not every one. This table holds roughly 38,000 clones, about 94% found once. Sequences were derived from CD8+ T cells from peripheral blood mononuclear cells, sampled in the third trimester of pregnancy. The receptor set was obtained from a female donor with multiple sclerosis, enrolled in a pregnancy study.

The J gene is TRBJ1-1, the V gene TRBV7-6, with D possibly matching TRBD1 (5 bases). The CDR3 covers 16 residues. Germline lookup yields CDR1 SGHVS and CDR2 FNYEAQ. The V gene lost 5 bases and the J gene lost 2 bases, with 18 bases spanning the gap. CDR3 nucleotide sequence: TGTGCCAGCAGCCTACGACAGCCTGGCCCTAACACTGAAGCTTTCTTT. Its translation is CASSLRQPGPNTEAFF.

The chain uses TRBV27 and TRBJ1-5; tentative D call: TRBD1 (6 bases). CDR1 MNHEY and CDR2 SMNVEV come from the germline V gene (reference sequence). The V and J ends lost 6 bases and 4 bases respectively, with 13 bases between them. This CDR3 region has 14 residues. The CDR3 DNA reads TGTGCCAGCAGCTTCGGACAGATAAATCAGCCCCAGCATTTT. It is translated as CASSFGQINQPQHF.

V usage is TRBV18 and J usage is TRBJ2-7; D perhaps matches TRBD2 (7 bases). CDR3 size: 13 residues. The V end was cut by 0 bases, the J end by 6 bases, with 9 bases between. The germline gives CDR1 KGHSH, CDR2 LQKENI. The CDR3 region is CASSPPGGGEQYF. The CDR3 nucleotides read TGTGCCAGCTCACCACCGGGAGGGGGCGAGCAGTACTTC.

The rearrangement links TRBV29-1 to TRBJ2-2, with D maybe TRBD1 (5 bases). Germline CDR1 and CDR2: SQVTM and ANQGSEA. CDR3 length equals 13 residues. V was shortened by 4 bases and J by 2 bases, with 8 bases between the two germline ends. The CDR3 DNA is TGCAGCGTTGGACAGATAAACACCGGGGAGCTGTTTTTT. Translating gives CSVGQINTGELFF.

The CDR3 bases are TGCGCCAGCAGCTTGATTTCCGACGGGGGTCGGTACGAGCAGTACTTC. Encoded protein: CASSLISDGGRYEQYF. The genes are TRBV5-1 and TRBJ2-7, with D possibly TRBD2 on 6 matching bases. Germline loops: CDR1 SGHRS, CDR2 YFSETQ. Between the trimmed V and J ends, which lost 1 base and 4 bases, there was a span of 18 bases. There are 16 residues in the CDR3.

The V and J genes are TRBV7-2 and TRBJ2-2, with D possibly TRBD1 on 5 matching bases. Germline V CDR1 and CDR2: SGHTA, FQGNSA. Trimming took off 1 base at V and 3 bases at J, with 12 bases between the two ends. CDR3 length equals 16 residues. The CDR3 sequence is CASSLVSGIYTGELFF. The CDR3 DNA sequence: TGTGCCAGCAGCTTAGTTTCAGGGATCTACACCGGGGAGCTGTTTTTT.

This chain uses TRBV28 with TRBJ2-7; D is undetermined. The CDR3 spans 13 residues. Germline-derived CDR1 and CDR2 are MDHEN and SYDVKM. Trimming shortened V by 3 bases and J by 1 base, and 7 bases separated the two germline ends. The CDR3 bases are TGTGCCAGCAGTTTTCAGTTTTCCTACGAGCAGTACTTC. The encoded protein is CASSFQFSYEQYF. Supplemented by reference TRBV28 and TRBJ2-7, the full variable domain reads DVKVTQSSRYLVKRTGEKVFLECVQDMDHENMFWYRQDPGLGLRLIYFSYDVKMKEKGDIPEGYSVSREKKERFSLILESASTNQTSMYLCASSFQFSYEQYFGPGTRLTVT.

The chain uses TRBV4-3 and TRBJ1-1, with D uncertain. CDR1 is LGHNA and CDR2 is YSLEER in the germline V gene. The CDR3 consists of 13 residues. The ends were cut back, 0 bases at V and 1 base at J, with 3 bases in the middle. CDR3 loop: CASSQDRNTEAFF. CDR3 in DNA: TGCGCCAGCAGCCAAGACAGGAACACTGAAGCTTTCTTT.